This T cell receptor (beta chain) originates from a study of regulatory T cells in long-lasting Graves disease. The sample's time point: newly diagnosed GD, antithyroid drugs for less than 3 months. The TCR library was made from RNA extracted from PBMCs. The TCR beta library used iRepertoire HTBI primers with Arm-PCR amplification of CDR3. TCRdb used MiXCR to reprocess the multiplex PCR reads, holding one entry per CDR3 protein. The sample consists of 400,000 to 500,000 distinct CDR3 sequences, 15% of them appearing once. The CDR3 has 15 residues. The germline CDR1 and CDR2 sequences are MNHNS and SASEGT. V lost 3 bases, J lost 4 bases, and 7 bases stayed unmatched. This clonotype showed up many times. This sample was shared with a second study, whose subject was T cells in Graves' hyperthyroidism and ophthalmopathy.

The material sequenced was peripheral blood mononuclear cells (PBMCs), taken at new diagnosis, from a patient treated with antithyroid drugs. The chain uses TRBV6-1 and TRBJ2-3; 7 bases fit TRBD1. The clonotype was recovered from a woman in her 40s with Graves disease. The DNA for the CDR3 is TGTGCCAGCAGTGACGACAGGGTGGAGGCAGATACGCAGTATTTT. Protein sequence: CASSDDRVEADTQYF.